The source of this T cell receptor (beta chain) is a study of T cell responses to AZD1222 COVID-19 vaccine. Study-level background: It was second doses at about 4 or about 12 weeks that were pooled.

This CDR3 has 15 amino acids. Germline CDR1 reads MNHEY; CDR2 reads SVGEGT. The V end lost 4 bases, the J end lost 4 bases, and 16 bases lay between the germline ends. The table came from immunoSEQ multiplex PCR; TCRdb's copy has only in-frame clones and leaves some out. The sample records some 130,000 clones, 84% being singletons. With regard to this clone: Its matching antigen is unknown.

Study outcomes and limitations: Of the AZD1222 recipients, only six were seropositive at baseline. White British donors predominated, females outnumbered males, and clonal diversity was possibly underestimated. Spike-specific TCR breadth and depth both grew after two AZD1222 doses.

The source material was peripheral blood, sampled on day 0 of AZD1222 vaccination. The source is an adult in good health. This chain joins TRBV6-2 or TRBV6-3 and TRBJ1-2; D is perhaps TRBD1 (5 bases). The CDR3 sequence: CASSLVREPFYGYTF. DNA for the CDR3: TGTGCCAGCAGTTTGGTCAGGGAACCTTTCTATGGCTACACCTTC.